The 2 T cell receptor beta chains listed next were all sequenced from one sample in a study of OX40 agonist ivuxolimab in advanced cancers. Libraries were prepared through the immunoSEQ multiplex PCR assay. Entries here come from immuneACCESS through TCRdb and include only in-frame sequences with V and J called. Some clones fail to appear in such tables; in the studies checked, an unresolved V gene covers under half of the shortfall, and the cause of the remainder is unknown. This sample comprises some 81,000 clones, more than 70% of them detected only once. The ten largest clonotypes hold roughly 0.76% of the sample. This specimen consisted of CD4+ or CD8+ T cells sorted from blood, obtained in a trial of the OX40 agonist ivuxolimab. These TCRs come from an adult with an advanced solid tumor such as melanoma, head and neck, liver or kidney cancer.

The chain recombines TRBV7-9 with TRBJ2-1; 13 bases are a match to TRBD2. V trimming: 5 bases; J trimming: 8 bases; junction bases outside the gene matches: 3. The germline V gene has CDR1 SEHNR and CDR2 FQNEAQ (reference sequence). This CDR3 comprises 14 residues. In nucleotides, the CDR3 is TGTGCCAGCAGCATCGGACTAGCGGGGGATGAGCAGTTCTTC. This encodes CASSIGLAGDEQFF.

The rearrangement links TRBV28 to TRBJ1-1; D may be TRBD1 (5 bases). Germline V gene data show CDR1 as MDHEN and CDR2 as SYDVKM. V lost 4 bases, J lost 12 bases, and 18 bases lay in between. The CDR3 runs 13 residues. The CDR3 loop is CASSSPGPPSPFF. Written as DNA, the CDR3 is TGTGCCAGCAGTTCACCGGGGCCTCCGAGCCCTTTCTTT.